This is a list of T cell receptor beta chains from one sample in a study of patients and donors after allogeneic stem cell transplantation. TCRdb fed the RT-PCR reads into MiXCR, producing one record per CDR3 protein. Among about a million distinct CDR3 sequences, around 17% were seen once, and the ten largest hold around 6%. Sample: blood, either unsorted or a sorted T cell fraction (not recorded which). Every receptor here comes from a human donor who was either an allogeneic HSCT recipient or a stem cell or donor lymphocyte infusion donor (not recorded which). It is not recorded whose cells these are; they may come from a transplant donor. Each CDR3 is given with its conserved first and last residue. A D gene is named only where the DNA matches it firmly. A clone size is listed for some rows: how often the clone was seen (once, few, many), or a class if it is expanded.

J	size	D	V	CDR3	DNA
TRBJ1-1	.	.	TRBV20-1	CSASRRLNTEAFF	TGCAGTGCTAGTCGCAGACTGAACACTGAAGCTTTCTTT
TRBJ2-7	.	TRBD1	TRBV12-3/TRBV12-4	CASLSSGTGAYEQYF	TGTGCCAGCCTTTCCTCCGGGACAGGGGCCTACGAGCAGTACTTC
TRBJ1-2	.	.	TRBV10-3	CAITADGPYYGYTF	TGTGCCATCACCGCGGACGGACCATATTATGGCTACACCTTC
TRBJ1-2	.	TRBD1	TRBV12-3/TRBV12-4	CASSHLRDSYGYTF	TGTGCCAGCAGCCACTTACGGGACAGCTATGGCTACACCTTC
TRBJ1-1	few	.	TRBV7-3	CASSSLPGAGTEAFF	TGTGCCAGCAGCTCTCTCCCGGGAGCGGGGACTGAAGCTTTCTTT
TRBJ2-4	few	.	TRBV5-1	CASSLGQRKRNIQYF	TGCGCCAGCAGCTTGGGACAGAGGAAACGGAACATTCAGTACTTC
TRBJ1-2	few	.	TRBV9	CASSVTTENYGYTF	TGTGCCAGCAGCGTCACGACAGAAAACTATGGCTACACCTTC
TRBJ2-1	.	TRBD2	TRBV9	CASSESQLAGGSNEQFF	TGTGCCAGCAGCGAGAGCCAACTAGCGGGAGGTAGTAATGAGCAGTTCTTC
TRBJ1-2	few	.	TRBV6-5	CASSYDGQTNYGYTF	TGTGCCAGCAGTTACGACGGACAGACTAACTATGGCTACACCTTC
TRBJ1-6	.	.	TRBV20-1	CSARADLLAPLHF	TGCAGTGCTAGAGCCGACTTGTTGGCACCCCTCCACTTT
TRBJ2-3	.	TRBD2	TRBV4-3	CASSQIGLAGVTDTQYF	TGCGCCAGCAGCCAAATTGGACTAGCGGGGGTCACAGATACGCAGTATTTT
TRBJ1-1	.	.	TRBV5-6	CASSLEASLNTEAFF	TGTGCCAGCAGCTTGGAAGCCAGTCTGAACACTGAAGCTTTCTTT
TRBJ1-4	.	TRBD1	TRBV4-3	CASSQVGTGRKGEKLFF	TGCGCCAGCAGCCAAGTAGGGACAGGGCGGAAGGGAGAAAAACTGTTTTTT
TRBJ1-2	few	TRBD1	TRBV12-3/TRBV12-4	CASSLAFRGRGGPPDYTF	TGTGCCAGCAGTTTAGCGTTCAGGGGGAGAGGTGGTCCCCCCGACTACACCTTC
TRBJ2-5	few	TRBD1	TRBV20-1	CSARVPTGAETQYF	TGCAGTGCTAGAGTTCCGACAGGGGCCGAGACCCAGTACTTC
TRBJ1-3	.	.	TRBV9	CASSARFGGSGNTIYF	TGTGCCAGCAGCGCGCGGTTTGGAGGGTCTGGAAACACCATATATTTT
TRBJ2-5	.	.	TRBV9	CASSVAGIQETQYF	TGTGCCAGCAGCGTAGCAGGGATCCAAGAGACCCAGTACTTC
TRBJ1-6	.	.	TRBV27	CASSLSSEVSYNSPLHF	TGTGCCAGCAGTTTATCGTCGGAGGTCTCCTATAATTCACCCCTCCACTTT
TRBJ1-4	few	.	TRBV5-1	CASSSTGRGDEKLFF	TGCGCCAGCAGCTCAACCGGCAGGGGAGATGAAAAACTGTTTTTT
TRBJ2-7	few	TRBD1	TRBV24-1	CATSEGDRDVPTF	TGTGCCACCAGTGAAGGTGACAGGGACGTCCCCACCTTC
TRBJ1-2	few	TRBD1	TRBV29-1	CSVAGTGVNYGYTF	TGCAGCGTTGCAGGGACAGGGGTAAACTATGGCTACACCTTC
TRBJ1-2	.	TRBD1	TRBV7-8	CASSPLTGGAGGYTF	TGTGCCAGCAGCCCACTGACAGGGGGCGCCGGGGGCTACACCTTC
TRBJ1-5	.	TRBD1	TRBV29-1	CSVDEQGEGQPQHF	TGCAGCGTTGATGAGCAGGGGGAAGGTCAGCCCCAGCATTTT
TRBJ2-5	few	TRBD2	TRBV4-3	CASSQDTAGEEETQYF	TGCGCCAGCAGCCAAGATACAGCGGGGGAGGAAGAGACCCAGTACTTC
TRBJ1-1	few	.	TRBV12-3/TRBV12-4	CASSLGGGRENTEAFF	TGTGCCAGCAGTTTGGGGGGTGGACGAGAGAACACTGAAGCTTTCTTT
TRBJ2-7	few	TRBD2	TRBV9	CASSEGGTSVYEQYF	TGTGCCAGCAGCGAGGGAGGGACTAGCGTCTACGAGCAGTACTTC
TRBJ2-2	few	TRBD2	TRBV6-5	CASSYRGGPNTGELFF	TGTGCCAGCAGTTATCGGGGGGGCCCAAACACCGGGGAGCTGTTTTTT
TRBJ1-6	few	TRBD1	TRBV7-2	CASSPYPQGRNSPLHF	TGTGCCAGCAGCCCCTACCCACAGGGGAGGAATTCACCCCTCCACTTT
TRBJ2-7	many	.	TRBV29-1	CSVGRAYEQYF	TGCAGCGTTGGTAGGGCCTACGAGCAGTACTTC
TRBJ2-4	few	TRBD2	TRBV20-1	CSGGVAGVKTDIQYF	TGCAGTGGGGGGGTAGCGGGAGTTAAAACGGACATTCAGTACTTC
TRBJ1-1	few	TRBD1	TRBV20-1	CSASSWQGGTEAFF	TGCAGTGCTAGTAGTTGGCAGGGGGGCACTGAAGCTTTCTTT
TRBJ1-2	many	.	TRBV29-1	CSVRGYGYTF	TGCAGCGTTCGTGGGTATGGCTACACCTTC
TRBJ2-1	few	.	TRBV2	CASSSPRAEQFF	TGTGCCAGCAGTTCGCCTAGAGCAGAGCAGTTCTTC
TRBJ1-1	few	.	TRBV3-1	CASSSNLGAEAFF	TGTGCCAGCAGCTCGAACCTTGGGGCTGAAGCTTTCTTT
TRBJ1-2	.	.	TRBV6-1	CATGRSVGDYGYTF	TGTGCCACCGGGCGAAGCGTGGGTGACTATGGCTACACCTTC
TRBJ1-2	few	.	TRBV6-5	CASSYSELQPPNYGYTF	TGTGCCAGCAGTTACTCGGAGTTACAGCCACCTAACTATGGCTACACCTTC
TRBJ2-3	.	.	TRBV5-1	CASSAEGDTQYF	TGCGCCAGCAGCGCGGAGGGAGATACGCAGTATTTT
TRBJ2-7	.	TRBD2	TRBV7-2	CASTSRAGGEQYF	TGTGCCAGCACCTCCCGGGCGGGGGGGGAGCAGTACTTC
TRBJ1-6	.	.	TRBV7-2	CASSRINSPLHF	TGTGCCAGCAGCCGGATTAATTCACCCCTCCACTTT
TRBJ1-4	few	.	TRBV5-1	CASSPGSRGNEKLFF	TGCGCCAGCAGTCCCGGCAGCCGCGGGAATGAAAAACTGTTTTTT
TRBJ2-2	.	TRBD1	TRBV10-3	CASELGQGGPTGELFF	TGTGCCAGCGAGCTTGGACAGGGGGGGCCCACCGGGGAGCTGTTTTTT
TRBJ2-4	.	TRBD2	TRBV11-2	CASSLVASGGPLF	TGTGCCAGCAGCTTAGTCGCTAGCGGGGGGCCATTGTTC
TRBJ2-5	.	TRBD2	TRBV10-3	CAISGGLAGGSQETQYF	TGTGCCATCAGTGGGGGACTAGCGGGGGGGTCCCAAGAGACCCAGTACTTC
TRBJ2-7	few	.	TRBV12-3/TRBV12-4	CASSSPTTVYEQYF	TGTGCCAGCAGTTCTCCGACTACTGTCTACGAGCAGTACTTC
TRBJ1-5	.	TRBD1	TRBV20-1	CSAREQGAQPQHF	TGCAGTGCTAGGGAGCAGGGGGCCCAGCCCCAGCATTTT
TRBJ2-7	.	TRBD1	TRBV6-1	CASPLSTGSGEQYF	TGTGCCAGCCCCTTATCGACAGGGTCGGGTGAGCAGTACTTC